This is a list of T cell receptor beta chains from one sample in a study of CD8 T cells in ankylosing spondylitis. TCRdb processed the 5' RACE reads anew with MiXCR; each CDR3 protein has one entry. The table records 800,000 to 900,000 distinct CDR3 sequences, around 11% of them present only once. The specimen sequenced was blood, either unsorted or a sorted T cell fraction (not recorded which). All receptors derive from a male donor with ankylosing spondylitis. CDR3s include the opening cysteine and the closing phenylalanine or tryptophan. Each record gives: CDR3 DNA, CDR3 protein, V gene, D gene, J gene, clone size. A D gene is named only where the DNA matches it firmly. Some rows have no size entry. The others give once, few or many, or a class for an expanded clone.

CDR3nt: TGTGCCAGCAGCCCTGGACTAGCGGGAGAGGGCGAGACCCAGTACTTC
CDR3aa: CASSPGLAGEGETQYF
v_gene: TRBV7-8
d_gene: TRBD2
j_gene: TRBJ2-5
abundance: few

CDR3nt: TGTGCCAGCAGTGAACCGGTAAGCCGGCAGTACTTC
CDR3aa: CASSEPVSRQYF
v_gene: TRBV2
d_gene: NA
j_gene: TRBJ2-7
abundance: NA

CDR3nt: TGCAGTGCTAGCAAAGGGCGATCCACAGATACGCAGTATTTT
CDR3aa: CSASKGRSTDTQYF
v_gene: TRBV20-1
d_gene: NA
j_gene: TRBJ2-3
abundance: NA

CDR3nt: TGCAGTGCTAGGTCAGGAGGGAACACCGGGGAGCTGTTTTTT
CDR3aa: CSARSGGNTGELFF
v_gene: TRBV20-1
d_gene: NA
j_gene: TRBJ2-2
abundance: few

CDR3nt: TGCAGTGCCAGCCGGGACAACTACAATGAGCAGTTCTTC
CDR3aa: CSASRDNYNEQFF
v_gene: TRBV20-1
d_gene: NA
j_gene: TRBJ2-1
abundance: few

CDR3nt: TGCAGTGCTGGGGGTGGGGCAGCTAGCACAGATACGCAGTATTTT
CDR3aa: CSAGGGAASTDTQYF
v_gene: TRBV20-1
d_gene: NA
j_gene: TRBJ2-3
abundance: few

CDR3nt: TGTGCCAGCAGTTTCAGGACAGGGGGAAACTACGAGCAGTACTTC
CDR3aa: CASSFRTGGNYEQYF
v_gene: TRBV6-5
d_gene: TRBD1
j_gene: TRBJ2-7
abundance: NA

CDR3nt: TGTGCCTGGAGTGTGGGTGCTTTCTCTGGAAACACCATATATTTT
CDR3aa: CAWSVGAFSGNTIYF
v_gene: TRBV30
d_gene: NA
j_gene: TRBJ1-3
abundance: NA

CDR3nt: TGCGCCAGCAGCCGGAAGGTCGAAGAAGGCGAGCAGTACTTC
CDR3aa: CASSRKVEEGEQYF
v_gene: TRBV4-3
d_gene: NA
j_gene: TRBJ2-7
abundance: NA

CDR3nt: TGCAGTGCTAGATGGGAGGACAGAGAATACGAGCAGTACTTC
CDR3aa: CSARWEDREYEQYF
v_gene: TRBV20-1
d_gene: NA
j_gene: TRBJ2-7
abundance: NA

CDR3nt: TGCAGCGTCTGGGACACTGAAGCTTTCTTT
CDR3aa: CSVWDTEAFF
v_gene: TRBV29-1
d_gene: NA
j_gene: TRBJ1-1
abundance: many

CDR3nt: TGCGCCAGCAGCTTGAATACAGCCTTTAATGAAAAACTGTTTTTT
CDR3aa: CASSLNTAFNEKLFF
v_gene: TRBV5-1
d_gene: NA
j_gene: TRBJ1-4
abundance: few

CDR3nt: TGCAGTGCTAGAGCGAACCTAGTAGGGCAGTTCTTC
CDR3aa: CSARANLVGQFF
v_gene: TRBV20-1
d_gene: NA
j_gene: TRBJ2-1
abundance: few

CDR3nt: TGCGCCAGCAGCTTGGGGCTCGGGGCCAACGTCCTGACTTTC
CDR3aa: CASSLGLGANVLTF
v_gene: TRBV5-1
d_gene: NA
j_gene: TRBJ2-6
abundance: few

CDR3nt: TGCAGCGTTGTGAAGAACACCGGGGAGCTGTTTTTT
CDR3aa: CSVVKNTGELFF
v_gene: TRBV29-1
d_gene: NA
j_gene: TRBJ2-2
abundance: many

CDR3nt: TGTGCCAGCAGCTTAGCGTCACAGCTCGGGGTCCACGAGCAGTACTTC
CDR3aa: CASSLASQLGVHEQYF
v_gene: TRBV7-2
d_gene: NA
j_gene: TRBJ2-7
abundance: NA

CDR3nt: TGTGCCAGCAGCGTAGGGGACTACAATGAGCAGTTCTTC
CDR3aa: CASSVGDYNEQFF
v_gene: TRBV9
d_gene: NA
j_gene: TRBJ2-1
abundance: many

CDR3nt: TGTGCCAGCTCACCACCGGCCAGGGACGGGACCGAGCAGTACTTC
CDR3aa: CASSPPARDGTEQYF
v_gene: TRBV18
d_gene: NA
j_gene: TRBJ2-7
abundance: NA

CDR3nt: TGCAGTGGCCATGGAGCGGGGGGCTCCTACAATGAGCAGTTCTTC
CDR3aa: CSGHGAGGSYNEQFF
v_gene: TRBV20-1
d_gene: TRBD2
j_gene: TRBJ2-1
abundance: few

CDR3nt: TGCAGCGTCCAGATTACTAGCAATCAGCCCCAGCATTTT
CDR3aa: CSVQITSNQPQHF
v_gene: TRBV29-1
d_gene: NA
j_gene: TRBJ1-5
abundance: few

CDR3nt: TGTGCCAGCAGGGGACAGCCCTACACTGAAGCTTTCTTT
CDR3aa: CASRGQPYTEAFF
v_gene: TRBV28
d_gene: TRBD1
j_gene: TRBJ1-1
abundance: NA

CDR3nt: TGCAGTGCTAGAGACGGGACTAGCACAGATACGCAGTATTTT
CDR3aa: CSARDGTSTDTQYF
v_gene: TRBV20-1
d_gene: NA
j_gene: TRBJ2-3
abundance: NA

CDR3nt: TGTGCCAGCAGTCTGCGGGTCTCGTCCTTAATTGAAAAACTGTTTTTT
CDR3aa: CASSLRVSSLIEKLFF
v_gene: TRBV6-1
d_gene: NA
j_gene: TRBJ1-4
abundance: many

CDR3nt: TGTGCCAGCAGCCCGTGGGACCGCGACGGAGCTAACTATGGCTACACCTTC
CDR3aa: CASSPWDRDGANYGYTF
v_gene: TRBV3-1
d_gene: NA
j_gene: TRBJ1-2
abundance: few

CDR3nt: TGTGCCAGCGGCCAGTACAGCGAGCAGTACTTC
CDR3aa: CASGQYSEQYF
v_gene: TRBV12-3/TRBV12-4
d_gene: NA
j_gene: TRBJ2-7
abundance: few

CDR3nt: TGCAGCGTTGCGGGGAACCTGAGGAAGATGAACACTGAAGCTTTCTTT
CDR3aa: CSVAGNLRKMNTEAFF
v_gene: TRBV29-1
d_gene: NA
j_gene: TRBJ1-1
abundance: many

CDR3nt: TGCAGCGTTGTTGACAGGGACCATGAAGCTTTCTTT
CDR3aa: CSVVDRDHEAFF
v_gene: TRBV29-1
d_gene: TRBD1
j_gene: TRBJ1-1
abundance: NA

CDR3nt: TGCAGTGCTGAGCGTAATACGCAGTATTTT
CDR3aa: CSAERNTQYF
v_gene: TRBV20-1
d_gene: NA
j_gene: TRBJ2-3
abundance: many

CDR3nt: TGCGCCAGCAGCTTGGGGTTTCGGAATCCTACGCAGTATTTT
CDR3aa: CASSLGFRNPTQYF
v_gene: TRBV5-1
d_gene: NA
j_gene: TRBJ2-3
abundance: NA